Presented here are 20 T cell receptor beta chains from one specimen sequenced in a study of blood T cell repertoires in COVID-19. Repertoires were generated with immunoSEQ multiplex PCR, while TCRdb's copy carries only in-frame clones and drops some. The data contain about 430,000 clones, more than 70% of them singletons. The sample was PBMCs or T cells enriched from blood (not recorded which). These receptor sequences come from a young woman who had been exposed to COVID-19.

The CDR3 DNA is TGTGCCAGCAGCGTAGGAGGCGGGGGGAACACCGGGGAGCTGTTTTTT. Translation gives CASSVGGGGNTGELFF. V usage is TRBV9 and J usage is TRBJ2-2; 7 positions match TRBD2. CDR3 length: 16 amino acids. CDR1 is SGDLS, CDR2 YYNGEE, per germline. Trimming took 0 bases from V and 1 from J; bases not matched to a gene: 3.

The V gene is TRBV7-2, the J gene TRBJ2-6; D not certain. Germline CDR1 is SGHTA and CDR2 is FQGNSA. V was clipped by 5 bases and J by 0 bases, with 5 bases between them. The length of the CDR3 is 14 residues. CDR3 DNA sequence: TGTGCCAGCAGCCAGGACTCTGGGGCCAACGTCCTGACTTTC. Its protein is CASSQDSGANVLTF.

The V and J genes are TRBV27 and TRBJ2-1, with 10 positions matching TRBD2. Germline CDR1 MNHEY, CDR2 SMNVEV (reference sequence). CDR3 length: 13 amino acids. Losses at the gene ends were 6 bases for V and 4 bases for J; bases not matched to a gene: 0. The CDR3 region is CASRTSGYNEQFF. As DNA, the CDR3 is TGTGCCAGCAGGACTAGCGGGTACAATGAGCAGTTCTTC.

The chain's CDR3 is CASSPDISGANVLTF. In DNA form, the CDR3 reads TGTGCCAGCAGTCCTGACATCTCTGGGGCCAACGTCCTGACTTTC. The J gene is TRBJ2-6, the V gene TRBV28; D gene unclear. V was cut by 5 bases and J by 0 bases, with 8 bases left in between. The germline gives CDR1 MDHEN, CDR2 SYDVKM. This CDR3 region has 15 residues.

The rearrangement joins TRBV5-5 to TRBJ1-1; D is ambiguous. Germline V gives CDR1 SGHKS, CDR2 YYEKEE (reference sequence). This CDR3 region has 14 residues. Trimming removed 1 base from V and 4 bases from J, with 11 bases in between. The CDR3: CASSLLGVTTEAFF. Written as DNA, the CDR3 is TGTGCCAGCAGCTTGTTAGGAGTTACCACTGAAGCTTTCTTT.

The table lists this clone with a few counts. CDR3 protein: CASSERTGFAYEQYF. The DNA for the CDR3 is TGTGCCAGCAGCGAGCGGACCGGGTTTGCCTACGAGCAGTACTTC. The rearrangement uses TRBV9 and TRBJ2-7, with D maybe TRBD2 (5 bases). This CDR3 comprises 15 residues. Germline CDR1 SGDLS, CDR2 YYNGEE. The germline V and J ends were trimmed by 3 bases and 2 bases, with 15 bases remaining between them.

This chain uses TRBV19 with TRBJ2-1; 9 bases match TRBD2. This CDR3 is built from 16 residues. J lost 3 bases, V lost 2 bases, and 5 bases had no gene match. Germline V gene sequence: CDR1 LNHDA, CDR2 SQIVND (reference sequence). The CDR3 region is CASSISAGGLYNEQFF. CDR3 nucleotides: TGTGCCAGTAGTATATCAGCGGGGGGACTCTACAATGAGCAGTTCTTC.

Only one count was recorded for this clone. In nucleotides, the CDR3 is TGTGCCAGTAGCCGGACAGTTATGAACACTGAAGCTTTCTTT. It yields the protein CASSRTVMNTEAFF. The V gene is TRBV19, the J gene TRBJ1-1, with TRBD1 as a possible D gene (6 bases). The CDR3 spans 14 residues. Trimming stripped 6 bases from V and 0 bases from J, with 11 bases between. Germline loops: CDR1 LNHDA, CDR2 SQIVND (reference sequence).

V is TRBV7-3 and J is TRBJ2-3; D call uncertain. Germline V gene data show CDR1 as SGHTA and CDR2 as FQGTGA. V was shortened by 5 bases and J by 3 bases, with 6 bases between the two germline ends. The CDR3 extends over 12 amino acids. The CDR3 DNA is TGTGCCAGCAGCAGCGAAACAGATACGCAGTATTTT. Translating it yields CASSSETDTQYF.

The chain has TRBV19 and TRBJ1-6; 8 nucleotides agree with TRBD1. The junction had 12 bases not matched to a gene; V was cut back by 9 bases and J by 11 bases. This CDR3 region has 14 residues. Germline loops: CDR1 LNHDA, CDR2 SQIVND (reference sequence). CDR3 sequence: CASNGQGWFAPLHF. The CDR3 DNA reads as TGTGCCAGCAATGGACAGGGATGGTTTGCACCCCTCCACTTT.

The chain is built from TRBV4-3 and TRBJ2-7; no clear D. V dropped 0 bases and J dropped 4 bases, with 7 bases sitting between them. This CDR3 is built from 13 residues. The germline gives CDR1 LGHNA, CDR2 YSLEER. Here the CDR3 DNA reads TGCGCCAGCAGCCAAGATCGTTTGTACGAGCAGTACTTC. It yields the protein CASSQDRLYEQYF.

The V and J genes are TRBV2 and TRBJ2-1; 8 nucleotides match TRBD1. There are 14 residues in the CDR3. V shed 6 bases, J shed 6 bases, and the junction held 7 bases outside the gene matches. From germline, CDR1 is SNHLY and CDR2 FYNNEI. The CDR3 DNA reads as TGTGCCAGCAGAATAGGGACAGGCGGCAATGAGCAGTTCTTC. Its protein is CASRIGTGGNEQFF.

In this sample, this clone turned up once. The chain has TRBV12-3 or TRBV12-4 and TRBJ1-4; D is perhaps TRBD1 (6 bases). V lost 6 bases and J lost 8, with 7 bases in between. The CDR3 has 11 amino acids. The CDR3 region is CASRTGEKLFF. The CDR3 coding sequence is TGTGCCAGCAGGACAGGCGAAAAACTGTTTTTT.

This clone appeared a single time. This chain links TRBV2 with TRBJ2-7; D might be TRBD2 (6 bases). This CDR3 region has 13 residues. Trimming removed 6 bases at V and 2 bases at J, with 11 bases between. Germline V CDR1 and CDR2: SNHLY, FYNNEI. This chain's CDR3 is CASRRDLTYEQYF. Written as DNA, the CDR3 is TGTGCCAGCAGGCGGGACTTAACCTACGAGCAGTACTTC.

In nucleotides, the CDR3 is TGTGCCATTTTACAGGGGGGAGTCTACACCTTC. Translation: CAILQGGVYTF. The chain is built from TRBV12-3 or TRBV12-4 and TRBJ1-2; TRBD1 matches 8 bases. V lost 10 bases to trimming and J lost 10 bases; unmatched junction nucleotides: 8. CDR3 size: 11 residues.

This clone was detected only once. The rearrangement links TRBV7-2 to TRBJ2-5, with 11 bases matching TRBD2. CDR3 length equals 18 residues. The germline V gene encodes CDR1 SGHTA and CDR2 FQGNSA. The ends lost 2 bases at V and 3 bases at J; junction bases unmatched: 11. CDR3: CASSLPGTSGRTKETQYF. The CDR3 region has the DNA TGTGCCAGCAGCTTACCGGGGACTAGCGGACGTACCAAAGAGACCCAGTACTTC. The entire variable domain, with the rest obtained from reference TRBV7-2 and TRBJ2-5, is as follows: GAGVSQSPSNKVTEKGKDVELRCDPISGHTALYWYRQSLGQGLEFLIYFQGNSAPDKSGLPSDRFSAERTGGSVSTLTIQRTQQEDSAVYLCASSLPGTSGRTKETQYFGPGTRLLVL.

The rearrangement links TRBV30 to TRBJ1-5; a weak D match, TRBD1 (5 bases). The CDR3 sequence is 15 residues long. Trimming took off 1 base at V and 0 bases at J, with 10 bases between the two ends. Looked up from germline, CDR1 is GTSNPN and CDR2 is SVGIG (reference sequence). CDR3 bases: TGTGCCTGGAGTGGACAGCTTCATAGCAATCAGCCCCAGCATTTT. The encoded protein is CAWSGQLHSNQPQHF.

This chain connects TRBV4-2 to TRBJ2-7; D possibly corresponds to TRBD1 (6 bases). The length of the CDR3 is 15 residues. From germline, CDR1 is LGHNA and CDR2 YNFKEQ. Trimming removed 0 bases from V and 4 bases from J, with 13 bases in between. DNA of the CDR3: TGTGCCAGCAGCCAAGATCACACAGGGAATTACGAGCAGTACTTC. Its translation is CASSQDHTGNYEQYF.

In regard to this clone: Other DNA sequences from this sample encode an identical CDR3 as well. This sequence joins TRBV7-9 and TRBJ1-4; D gene unclear. The CDR3 sequence is 14 residues long. The V end lost 3 bases, the J end lost 4 bases, and 9 bases lay between the germline ends. In germline, CDR1 is SEHNR, CDR2 FQNEAQ (reference sequence). In nucleotides, the CDR3 is TGTGCCAGCAGCTTGACTGAAATTAATGAAAAACTGTTTTTT. Its translation: CASSLTEINEKLFF.

The rearrangement links TRBV3-1 (or the pseudogene TRBV3-2) to TRBJ2-1, with TRBD2 matching 8 bases. V shed 4 bases and J 8 bases; nucleotides not matched to a gene: 10. Germline assignment: CDR1 LGHDT and CDR2 YNNKEL (reference sequence). The CDR3 has 15 amino acids. Written as DNA, the CDR3 is TGTGCCAGCAGCCTGTCGGGGGGGCGTAAACATGAGCAGTTCTTC. Its protein is CASSLSGGRKHEQFF.